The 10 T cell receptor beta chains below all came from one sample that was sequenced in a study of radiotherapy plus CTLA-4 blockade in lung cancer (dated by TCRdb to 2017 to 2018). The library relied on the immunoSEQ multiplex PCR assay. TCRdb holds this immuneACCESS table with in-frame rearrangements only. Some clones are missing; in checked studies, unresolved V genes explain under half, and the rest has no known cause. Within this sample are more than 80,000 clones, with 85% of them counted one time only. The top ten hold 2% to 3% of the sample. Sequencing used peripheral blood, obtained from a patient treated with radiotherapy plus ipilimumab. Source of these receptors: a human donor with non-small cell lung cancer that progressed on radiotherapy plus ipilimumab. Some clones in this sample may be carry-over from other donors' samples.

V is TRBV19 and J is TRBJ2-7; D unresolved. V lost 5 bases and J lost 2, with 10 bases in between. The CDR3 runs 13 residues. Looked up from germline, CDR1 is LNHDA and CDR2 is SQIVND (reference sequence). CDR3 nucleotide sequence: TGTGCCAGTAGTCTCACGGTCACCTACGAGCAGTACTTC. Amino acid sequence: CASSLTVTYEQYF.

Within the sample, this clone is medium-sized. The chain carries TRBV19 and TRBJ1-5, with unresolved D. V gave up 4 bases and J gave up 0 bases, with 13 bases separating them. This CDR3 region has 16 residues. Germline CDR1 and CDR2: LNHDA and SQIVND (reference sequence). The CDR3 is CASSTKVGVSNQPQHF. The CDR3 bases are TGTGCCAGTAGTACCAAAGTTGGGGTTAGCAATCAGCCCCAGCATTTT.

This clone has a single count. The CDR3 spells CASTPLAGGGATDTQYF. DNA of the CDR3: TGTGCCAGCACACCTCTCGCGGGCGGGGGGGCGACAGATACGCAGTATTTT. This chain links TRBV2 with TRBJ2-3; the match to TRBD2 covers 9 bases. The ends lost 7 bases at V and 3 bases at J; junction bases unmatched: 14. In germline, CDR1 is SNHLY, CDR2 FYNNEI. The CDR3 runs to 17 residues.

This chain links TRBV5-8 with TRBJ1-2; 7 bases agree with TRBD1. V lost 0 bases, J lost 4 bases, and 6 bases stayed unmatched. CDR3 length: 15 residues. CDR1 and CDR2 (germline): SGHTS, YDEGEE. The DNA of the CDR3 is TGTGCCAGCAGCTTGGGGTCCGCAGGGGGCTATGGCTACACCTTC. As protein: CASSLGSAGGYGYTF.

The CDR3 loop reads CASSLMGGYGYTF. The CDR3 DNA reads as TGTGCCAGCAGCTTAATGGGGGGTTATGGCTACACCTTC. The chain employs TRBV7-3 and TRBJ1-2; a possible D gene is TRBD1 (5 bases). Germline CDR1 reads SGHTA; CDR2 reads FQGTGA. With 1 base removed from V and 5 bases from J, the gap between germline ends came to 8 bases. CDR3 length equals 13 residues.

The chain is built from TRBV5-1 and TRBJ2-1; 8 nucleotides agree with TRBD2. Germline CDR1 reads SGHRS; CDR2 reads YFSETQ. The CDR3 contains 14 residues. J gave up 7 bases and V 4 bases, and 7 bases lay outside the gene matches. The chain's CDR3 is CASSGRSGVNEQFF. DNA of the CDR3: TGCGCCAGCAGCGGTCGTAGCGGGGTAAATGAGCAGTTCTTC.

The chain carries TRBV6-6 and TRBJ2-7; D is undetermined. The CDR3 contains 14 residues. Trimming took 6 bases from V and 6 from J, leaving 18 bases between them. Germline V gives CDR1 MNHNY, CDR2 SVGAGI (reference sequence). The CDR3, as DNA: TGTGCCAGCAGAATTGGGCCCCGAAGGTCCGAGCAGTACTTC. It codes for CASRIGPRRSEQYF.

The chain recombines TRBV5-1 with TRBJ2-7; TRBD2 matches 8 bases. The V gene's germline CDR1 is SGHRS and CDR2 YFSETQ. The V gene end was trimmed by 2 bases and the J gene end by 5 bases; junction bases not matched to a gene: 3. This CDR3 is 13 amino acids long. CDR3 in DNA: TGCGCCAGCAGCTTACTAGCGGAAAACGAGCAGTACTTC. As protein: CASSLLAENEQYF.

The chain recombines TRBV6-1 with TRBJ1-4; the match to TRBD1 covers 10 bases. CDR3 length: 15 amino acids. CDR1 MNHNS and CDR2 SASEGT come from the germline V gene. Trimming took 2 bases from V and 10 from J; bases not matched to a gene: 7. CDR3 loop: CASSEPGTGVGKLFF. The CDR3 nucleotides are TGTGCCAGCAGTGAACCCGGGACAGGGGTGGGAAAACTGTTTTTT.

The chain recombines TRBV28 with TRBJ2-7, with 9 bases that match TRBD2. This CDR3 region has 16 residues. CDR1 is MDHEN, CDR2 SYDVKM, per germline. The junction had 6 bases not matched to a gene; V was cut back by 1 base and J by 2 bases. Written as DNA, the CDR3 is TGTGCCAGCAGTTTATATCTAGCGGGGATCGCCTACGAGCAGTACTTC. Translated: CASSLYLAGIAYEQYF.